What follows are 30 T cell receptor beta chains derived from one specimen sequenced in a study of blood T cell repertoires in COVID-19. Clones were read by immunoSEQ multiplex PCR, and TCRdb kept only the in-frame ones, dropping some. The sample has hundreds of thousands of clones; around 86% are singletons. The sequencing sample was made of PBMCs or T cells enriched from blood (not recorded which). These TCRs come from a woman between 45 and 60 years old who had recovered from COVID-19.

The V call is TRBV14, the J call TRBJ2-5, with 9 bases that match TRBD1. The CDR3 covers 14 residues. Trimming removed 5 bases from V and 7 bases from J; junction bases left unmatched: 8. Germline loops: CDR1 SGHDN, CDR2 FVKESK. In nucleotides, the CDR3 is TGTGCCAGCAGCGAACAGGGGGCGGTTGGGACCCAGTACTTC. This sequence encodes CASSEQGAVGTQYF.

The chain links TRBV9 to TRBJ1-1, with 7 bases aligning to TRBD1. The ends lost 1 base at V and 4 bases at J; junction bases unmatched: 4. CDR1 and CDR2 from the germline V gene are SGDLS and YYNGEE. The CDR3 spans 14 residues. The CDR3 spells CASSVTGAATEAFF. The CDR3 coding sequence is TGTGCCAGCAGCGTAACAGGGGCGGCCACTGAAGCTTTCTTT.

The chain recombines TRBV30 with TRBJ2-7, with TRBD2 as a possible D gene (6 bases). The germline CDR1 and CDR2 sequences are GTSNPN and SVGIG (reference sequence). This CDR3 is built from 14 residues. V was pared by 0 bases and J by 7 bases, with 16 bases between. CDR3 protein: CAWSVGLYGGEQYF. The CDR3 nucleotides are TGTGCCTGGAGTGTAGGCCTCTATGGGGGGGAGCAGTACTTC. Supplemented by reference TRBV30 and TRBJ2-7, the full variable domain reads SQTIHQWPATLVQPVGSPLSLECTVEGTSNPNLYWYRQAAGRGLQLLFYSVGIGQISSEVPQNLSASRPQDRQFILSSKKLLLSDSGFYLCAWSVGLYGGEQYFGPGTRLTVT.

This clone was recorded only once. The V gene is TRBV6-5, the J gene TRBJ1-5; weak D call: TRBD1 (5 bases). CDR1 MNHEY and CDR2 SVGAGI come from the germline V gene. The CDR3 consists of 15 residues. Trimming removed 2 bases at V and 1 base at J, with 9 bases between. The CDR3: CASSYPTESNQPQHF. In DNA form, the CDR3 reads TGTGCCAGCAGTTACCCGACAGAAAGCAATCAGCCCCAGCATTTT.

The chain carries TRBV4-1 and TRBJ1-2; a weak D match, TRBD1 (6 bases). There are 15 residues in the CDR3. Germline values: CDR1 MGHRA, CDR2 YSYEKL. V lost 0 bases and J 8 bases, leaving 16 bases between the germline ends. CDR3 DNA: TGCGCCAGCAGCCAAGACGGGCAGGGGCGCCGCGGCTACACCTTC. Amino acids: CASSQDGQGRRGYTF.

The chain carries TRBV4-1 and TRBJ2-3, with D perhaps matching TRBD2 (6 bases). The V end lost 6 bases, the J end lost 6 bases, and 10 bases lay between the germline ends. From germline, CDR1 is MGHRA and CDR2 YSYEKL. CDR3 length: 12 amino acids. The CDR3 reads CASSLAGDTQYF. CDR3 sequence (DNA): TGCGCCAGCAGTCTCGCGGGGGATACGCAGTATTTT.

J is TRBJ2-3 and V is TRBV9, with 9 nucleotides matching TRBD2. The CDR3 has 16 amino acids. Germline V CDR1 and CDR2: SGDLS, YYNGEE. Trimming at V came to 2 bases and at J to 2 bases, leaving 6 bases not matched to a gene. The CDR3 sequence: CASSVGLAYSTDTQYF. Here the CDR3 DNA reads TGTGCCAGCAGCGTTGGACTAGCGTACTCCACAGATACGCAGTATTTT.

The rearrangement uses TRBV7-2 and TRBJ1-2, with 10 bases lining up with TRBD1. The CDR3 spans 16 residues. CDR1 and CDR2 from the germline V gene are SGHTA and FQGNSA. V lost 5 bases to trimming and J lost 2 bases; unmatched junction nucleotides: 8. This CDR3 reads CASSQETGGGNYGYTF. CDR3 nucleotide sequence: TGTGCCAGCAGCCAGGAGACAGGGGGCGGAAACTATGGCTACACCTTC.

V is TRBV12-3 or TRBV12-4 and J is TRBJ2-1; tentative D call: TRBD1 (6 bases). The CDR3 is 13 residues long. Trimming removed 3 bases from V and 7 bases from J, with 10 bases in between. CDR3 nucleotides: TGTGCCAGCAGTTTTTCAGGGGCAAATGAGCAGTTCTTC. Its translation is CASSFSGANEQFF.

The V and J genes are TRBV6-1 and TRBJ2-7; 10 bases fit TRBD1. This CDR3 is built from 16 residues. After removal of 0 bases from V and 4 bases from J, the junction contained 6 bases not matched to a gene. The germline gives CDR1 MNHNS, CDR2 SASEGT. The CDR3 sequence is CASSEAPGQGRYEQYF. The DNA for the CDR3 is TGTGCCAGCAGTGAAGCACCGGGACAGGGGCGATACGAGCAGTACTTC.

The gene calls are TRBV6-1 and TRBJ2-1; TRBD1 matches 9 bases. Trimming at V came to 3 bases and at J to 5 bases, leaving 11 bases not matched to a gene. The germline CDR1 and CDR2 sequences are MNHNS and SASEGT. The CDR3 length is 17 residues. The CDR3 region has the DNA TGTGCCAGCAGTGACGGAGCCGGGACAGGGAATAACAATGAGCAGTTCTTC. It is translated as CASSDGAGTGNNNEQFF.

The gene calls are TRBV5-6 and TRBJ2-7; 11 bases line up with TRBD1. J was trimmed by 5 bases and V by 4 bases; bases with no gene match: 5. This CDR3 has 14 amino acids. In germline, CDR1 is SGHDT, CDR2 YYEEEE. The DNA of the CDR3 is TGTGCCAGCAGCCCGTGGACAGGGGGCCACGAGCAGTACTTC. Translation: CASSPWTGGHEQYF.

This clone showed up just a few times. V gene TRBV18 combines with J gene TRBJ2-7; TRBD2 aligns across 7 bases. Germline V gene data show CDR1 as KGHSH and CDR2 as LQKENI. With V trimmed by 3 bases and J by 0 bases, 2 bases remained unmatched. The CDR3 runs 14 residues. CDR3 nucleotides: TGTGCCAGCTCACCGACTAGCCCCTCCTACGAGCAGTACTTC. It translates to CASSPTSPSYEQYF.

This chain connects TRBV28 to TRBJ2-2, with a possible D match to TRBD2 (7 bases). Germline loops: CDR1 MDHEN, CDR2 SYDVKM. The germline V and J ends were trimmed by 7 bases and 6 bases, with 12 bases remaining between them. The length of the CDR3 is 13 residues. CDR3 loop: CASTSGGPGELFF. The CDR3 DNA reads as TGTGCCAGCACCTCCGGGGGGCCCGGGGAGCTGTTTTTT.

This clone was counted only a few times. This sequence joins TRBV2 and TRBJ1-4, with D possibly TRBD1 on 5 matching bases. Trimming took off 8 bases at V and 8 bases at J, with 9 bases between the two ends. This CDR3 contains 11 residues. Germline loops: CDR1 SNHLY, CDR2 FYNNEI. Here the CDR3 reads CASGHKEKLFF. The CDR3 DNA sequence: TGTGCCAGCGGACACAAGGAAAAACTGTTTTTT.

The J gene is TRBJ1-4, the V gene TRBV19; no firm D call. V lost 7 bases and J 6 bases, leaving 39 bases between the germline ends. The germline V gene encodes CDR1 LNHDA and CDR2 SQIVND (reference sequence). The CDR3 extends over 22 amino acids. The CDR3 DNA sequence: TGTGCCAGTACCAACCATATACGGCCAGACTGGATGGGGATTGCGGGCGATGAAAAACTGTTTTTT. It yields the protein CASTNHIRPDWMGIAGDEKLFF.

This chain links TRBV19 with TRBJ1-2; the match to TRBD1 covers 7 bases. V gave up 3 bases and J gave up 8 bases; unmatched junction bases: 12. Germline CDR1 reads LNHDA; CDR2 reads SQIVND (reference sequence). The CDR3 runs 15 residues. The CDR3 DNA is TGTGCCAGTAGTATTAAGGGTCGACAGGGAAGGGGCTACACCTTC. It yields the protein CASSIKGRQGRGYTF.

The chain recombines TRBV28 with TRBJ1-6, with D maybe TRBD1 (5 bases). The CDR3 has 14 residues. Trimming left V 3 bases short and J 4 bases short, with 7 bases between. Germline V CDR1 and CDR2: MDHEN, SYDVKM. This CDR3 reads CASSFRQYNSPLHF. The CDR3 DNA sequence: TGTGCCAGCAGTTTTCGACAGTATAATTCACCCCTCCACTTT.

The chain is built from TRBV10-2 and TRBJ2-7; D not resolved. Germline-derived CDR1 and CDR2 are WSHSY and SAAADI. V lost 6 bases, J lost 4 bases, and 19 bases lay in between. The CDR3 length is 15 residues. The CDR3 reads CASRAPWSSFYEQYF. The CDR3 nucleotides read TGCGCCAGCAGGGCCCCATGGAGCAGCTTTTACGAGCAGTACTTC.

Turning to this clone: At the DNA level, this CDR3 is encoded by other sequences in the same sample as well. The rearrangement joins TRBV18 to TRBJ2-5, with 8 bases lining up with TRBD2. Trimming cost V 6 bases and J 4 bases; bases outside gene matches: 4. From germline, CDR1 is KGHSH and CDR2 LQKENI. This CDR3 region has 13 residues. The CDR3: CASSPRGGETQYF. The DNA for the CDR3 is TGTGCCAGCTCCCCCCGGGGGGGAGAGACCCAGTACTTC.

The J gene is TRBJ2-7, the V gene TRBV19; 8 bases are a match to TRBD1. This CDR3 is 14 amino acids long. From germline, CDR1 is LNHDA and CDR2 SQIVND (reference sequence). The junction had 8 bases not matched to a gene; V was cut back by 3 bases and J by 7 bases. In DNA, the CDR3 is TGTGCCAGTAGTATCCGGGACAGGAGCGGAGAGCAGTACTTC. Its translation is CASSIRDRSGEQYF.

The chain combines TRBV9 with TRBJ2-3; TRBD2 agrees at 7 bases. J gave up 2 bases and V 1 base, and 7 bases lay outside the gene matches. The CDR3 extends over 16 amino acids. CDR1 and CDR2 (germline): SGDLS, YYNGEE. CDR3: CASSVLAEPYTDTQYF. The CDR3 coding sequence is TGTGCCAGCAGCGTACTAGCGGAGCCTTACACAGATACGCAGTATTTT.

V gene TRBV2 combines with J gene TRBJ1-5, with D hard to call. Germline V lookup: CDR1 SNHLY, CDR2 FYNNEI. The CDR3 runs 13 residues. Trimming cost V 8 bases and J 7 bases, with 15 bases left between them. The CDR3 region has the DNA TGTGCCAGCGCCGGGGAAGGAGGACAGCCCCAGCATTTT. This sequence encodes CASAGEGGQPQHF.

This chain's CDR3 is CASRKTGLGTEAFF. The CDR3 coding sequence is TGTGCCAGCAGGAAAACAGGGCTCGGCACTGAAGCTTTCTTT. J is TRBJ1-1 and V is TRBV27; TRBD1 might be the D (6 bases). This CDR3 is built from 14 residues. Germline V CDR1 and CDR2: MNHEY, SMNVEV (reference sequence). Trimming pared 6 bases from V and 4 bases from J, leaving 15 bases between.

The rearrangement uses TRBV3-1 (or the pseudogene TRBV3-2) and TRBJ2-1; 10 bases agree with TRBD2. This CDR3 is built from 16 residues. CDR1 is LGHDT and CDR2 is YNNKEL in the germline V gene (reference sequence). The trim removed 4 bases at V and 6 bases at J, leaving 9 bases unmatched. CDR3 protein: CASSRTAGGGVNEQFF. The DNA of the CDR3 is TGTGCCAGCAGCCGCACAGCGGGAGGGGGGGTCAATGAGCAGTTCTTC.

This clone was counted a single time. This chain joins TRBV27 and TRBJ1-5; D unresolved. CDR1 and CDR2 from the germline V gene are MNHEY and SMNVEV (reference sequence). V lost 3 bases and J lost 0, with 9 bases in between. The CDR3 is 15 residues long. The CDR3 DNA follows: TGTGCCAGCAGTTTTATCGGGAATAGCAATCAGCCCCAGCATTTT. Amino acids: CASSFIGNSNQPQHF.

The CDR3 reads CASSQVGVRDIQYF. In DNA form, the CDR3 reads TGCGCCAGCAGCCAAGTGGGAGTGAGGGACATTCAGTACTTC. The V gene is TRBV4-3, the J gene TRBJ2-4; perhaps TRBD2 as D (5 bases). The CDR3 has 14 residues. Trimming left V 1 base short and J 8 bases short, with 12 bases between. CDR1 and CDR2 (germline): LGHNA, YSLEER.

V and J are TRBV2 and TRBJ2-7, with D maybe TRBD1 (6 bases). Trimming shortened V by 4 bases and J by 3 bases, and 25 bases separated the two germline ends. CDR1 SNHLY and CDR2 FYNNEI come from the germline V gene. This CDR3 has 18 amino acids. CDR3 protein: CASSVLGGRGTTSYEQYF. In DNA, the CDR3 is TGTGCCAGCAGTGTTTTGGGTGGCAGGGGCACCACTAGCTACGAGCAGTACTTC. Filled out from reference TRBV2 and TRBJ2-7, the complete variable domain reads EPEVTQTPSHQVTQMGQEVILRCVPISNHLYFYWYRQILGQKVEFLVSFYNNEISEKSEIFDDQFSVERPDGSNFTLKIRSTKLEDSAMYFCASSVLGGRGTTSYEQYFGPGTRLTVT.

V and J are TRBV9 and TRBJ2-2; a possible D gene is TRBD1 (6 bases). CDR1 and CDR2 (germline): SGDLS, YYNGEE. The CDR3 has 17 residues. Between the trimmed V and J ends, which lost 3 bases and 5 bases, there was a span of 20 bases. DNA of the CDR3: TGTGCCAGCAGCGCCGAGTTCGGGACAAAGGAAACCGGGGAGCTGTTTTTT. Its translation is CASSAEFGTKETGELFF. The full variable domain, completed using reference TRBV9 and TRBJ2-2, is DSGVTQTPKHLITATGQRVTLRCSPRSGDLSVYWYQQSLDQGLQFLIQYYNGEERAKGNILERFSAQQFPDLHSELNLSSLELGDSALYFCASSAEFGTKETGELFFGEGSRLTVL.

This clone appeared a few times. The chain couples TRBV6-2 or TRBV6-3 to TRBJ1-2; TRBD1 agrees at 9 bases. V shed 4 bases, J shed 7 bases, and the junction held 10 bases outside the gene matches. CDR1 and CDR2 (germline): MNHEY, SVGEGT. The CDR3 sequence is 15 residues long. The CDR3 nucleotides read TGTGCCAGCAGTTCTCCGGGACAGGGCGTAGGTGGCTACACCTTC. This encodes CASSSPGQGVGGYTF.